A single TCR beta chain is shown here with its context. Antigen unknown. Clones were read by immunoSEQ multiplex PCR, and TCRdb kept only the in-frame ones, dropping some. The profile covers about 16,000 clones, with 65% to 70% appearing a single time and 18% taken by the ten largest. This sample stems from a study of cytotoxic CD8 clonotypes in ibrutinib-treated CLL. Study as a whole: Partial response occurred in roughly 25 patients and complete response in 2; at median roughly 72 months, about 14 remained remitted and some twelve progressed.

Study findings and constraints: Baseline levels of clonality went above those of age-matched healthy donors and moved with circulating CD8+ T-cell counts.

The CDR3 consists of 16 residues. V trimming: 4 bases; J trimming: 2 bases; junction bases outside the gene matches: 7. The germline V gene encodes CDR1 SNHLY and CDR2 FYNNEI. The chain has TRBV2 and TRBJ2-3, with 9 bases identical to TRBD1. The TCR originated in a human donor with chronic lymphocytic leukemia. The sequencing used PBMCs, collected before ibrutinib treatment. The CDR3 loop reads CASSAAGQGYTDTQYF. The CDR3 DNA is TGTGCCAGCAGTGCCGCGGGACAGGGTTACACAGATACGCAGTATTTT. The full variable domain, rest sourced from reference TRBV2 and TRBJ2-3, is EPEVTQTPSHQVTQMGQEVILRCVPISNHLYFYWYRQILGQKVEFLVSFYNNEISEKSEIFDDQFSVERPDGSNFTLKIRSTKLEDSAMYFCASSAAGQGYTDTQYFGPGTRLTVL.